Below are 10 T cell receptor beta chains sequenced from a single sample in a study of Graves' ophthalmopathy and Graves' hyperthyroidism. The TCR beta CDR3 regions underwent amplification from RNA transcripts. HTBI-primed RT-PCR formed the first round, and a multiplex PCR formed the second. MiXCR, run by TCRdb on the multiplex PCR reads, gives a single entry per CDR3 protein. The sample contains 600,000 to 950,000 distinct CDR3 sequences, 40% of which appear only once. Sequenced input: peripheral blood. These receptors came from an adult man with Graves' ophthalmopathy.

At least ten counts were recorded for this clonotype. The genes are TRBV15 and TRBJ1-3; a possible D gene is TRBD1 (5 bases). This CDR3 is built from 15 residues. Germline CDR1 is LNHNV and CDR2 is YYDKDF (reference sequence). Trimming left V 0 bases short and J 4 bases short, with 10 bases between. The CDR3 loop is CATSRDRGVGNTIYF. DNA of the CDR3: TGTGCCACCAGCAGAGATCGGGGGGTGGGAAACACCATATATTTT. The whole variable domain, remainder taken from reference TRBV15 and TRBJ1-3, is DAMVIQNPRYQVTQFGKPVTLSCSQTLNHNVMYWYQQKSSQAPKLLFHYYDKDFNNEADTPDNFQSRRPNTSFCFLDIRSPGLGDTAMYLCATSRDRGVGNTIYFGEGSWLTVV.

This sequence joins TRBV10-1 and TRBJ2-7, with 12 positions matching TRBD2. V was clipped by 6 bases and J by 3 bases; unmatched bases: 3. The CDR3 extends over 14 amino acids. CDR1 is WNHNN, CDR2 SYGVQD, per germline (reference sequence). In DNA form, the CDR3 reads TGCGCCAGCAGCGGGGGACTAGCGGGCTACGAGCAGTACTTC. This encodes CASSGGLAGYEQYF.

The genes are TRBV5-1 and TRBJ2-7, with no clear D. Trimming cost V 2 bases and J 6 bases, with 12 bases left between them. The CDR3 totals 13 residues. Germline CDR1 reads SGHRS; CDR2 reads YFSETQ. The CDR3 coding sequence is TGCGCCAGCAGCTTCGAGCAAGCAGGCGAGCAGTACTTC. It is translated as CASSFEQAGEQYF.

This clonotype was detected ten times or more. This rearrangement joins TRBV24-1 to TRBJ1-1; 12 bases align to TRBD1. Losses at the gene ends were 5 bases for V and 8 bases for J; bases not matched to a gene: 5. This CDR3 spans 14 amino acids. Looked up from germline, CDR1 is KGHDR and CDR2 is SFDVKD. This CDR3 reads CATSGPGTGGEAFF. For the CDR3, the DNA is TGTGCCACCAGTGGTCCCGGGACAGGGGGCGAAGCTTTCTTT.

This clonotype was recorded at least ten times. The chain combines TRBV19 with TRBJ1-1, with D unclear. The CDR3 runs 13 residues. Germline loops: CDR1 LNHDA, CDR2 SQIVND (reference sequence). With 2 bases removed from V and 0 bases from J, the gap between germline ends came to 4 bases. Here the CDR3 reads CASSIMMNTEAFF. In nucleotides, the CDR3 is TGTGCCAGTAGTATAATGATGAACACTGAAGCTTTCTTT.

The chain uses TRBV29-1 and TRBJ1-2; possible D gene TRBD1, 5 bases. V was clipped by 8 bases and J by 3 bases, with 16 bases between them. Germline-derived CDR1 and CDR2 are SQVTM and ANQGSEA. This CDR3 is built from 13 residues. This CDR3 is CSLQTGTDYGYTF. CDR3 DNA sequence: TGCAGCTTACAAACCGGGACTGACTATGGCTACACCTTC.

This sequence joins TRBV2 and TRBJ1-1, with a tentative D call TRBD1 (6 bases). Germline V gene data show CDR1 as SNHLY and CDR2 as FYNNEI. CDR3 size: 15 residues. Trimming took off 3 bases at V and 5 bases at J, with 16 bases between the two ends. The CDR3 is CASSEHLGGRTEAFF. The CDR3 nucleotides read TGTGCCAGCAGTGAGCACCTAGGGGGTCGGACTGAAGCTTTCTTT.

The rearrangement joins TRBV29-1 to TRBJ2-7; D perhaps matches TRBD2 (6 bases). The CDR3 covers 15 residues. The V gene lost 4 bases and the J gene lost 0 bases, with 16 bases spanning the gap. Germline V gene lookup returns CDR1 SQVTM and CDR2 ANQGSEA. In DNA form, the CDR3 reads TGCAGCGTTGGGGCCGGGGACTCGACCTCCTACGAGCAGTACTTC. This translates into CSVGAGDSTSYEQYF.

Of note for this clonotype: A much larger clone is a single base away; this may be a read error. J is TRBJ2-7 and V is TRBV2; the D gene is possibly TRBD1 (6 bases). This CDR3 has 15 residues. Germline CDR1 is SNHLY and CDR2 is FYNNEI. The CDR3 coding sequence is TGCGTCAGCAGTGAGTCCGGGACAAGCATCTACGAGCAGTACTTC. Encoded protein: CVSSESGTSIYEQYF.

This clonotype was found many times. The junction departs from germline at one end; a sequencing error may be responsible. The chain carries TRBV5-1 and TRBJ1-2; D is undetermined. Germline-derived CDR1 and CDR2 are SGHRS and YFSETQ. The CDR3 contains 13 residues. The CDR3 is CASSLGENYGYTF. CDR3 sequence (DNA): TGTGCCAGCAGCCTCGGGGAGAACTATGGCTACACCTTC.